Listed here is a single T cell receptor beta chain. The sample originates from a study of OX40 agonist ivuxolimab in advanced cancers. Study as a whole: Six ivuxolimab dose levels, 0.01 to 10 mg/kg, were given intravenously every 2 weeks. Partial responses were recorded for three patients, including one with hepatocellular carcinoma and two with cutaneous melanoma. Of the participants, about 40% had some prior anti-PD-1, anti-PD-L1 or anti-CTLA-4 therapy, which was allowed.

Sequenced by immunoSEQ multiplex PCR; TCRdb stores in-frame clones only, minus some. Among some 5,600 clones, 66% were seen once, and the ten largest hold approximately 75%. The CDR3 loop spans 15 amino acids. Germline loops: CDR1 SGHTA, CDR2 FQGTGA. V lost 4 bases to trimming and J lost 8 bases; unmatched junction nucleotides: 10. Patients had blood sampled at baseline and again on cycle 4 day 1 and cycle 7 day 1. The chain carries TRBV7-3 and TRBJ1-2; 10 nucleotides align to TRBD1. The sequences come from CD4+ or CD8+ T cells sorted from blood, collected in a trial of the OX40 agonist ivuxolimab. The TCR originated in an adult with an advanced solid tumor such as melanoma, head and neck, liver or kidney cancer. CDR3 nucleotides: TGTGCCAGCAGCTCGACCCCCGGGACAGGGGCCGGCTACACCTTC. Residues: CASSSTPGTGAGYTF. Filled out from reference TRBV7-3 and TRBJ1-2, the complete variable domain reads GAGVSQTPSNKVTEKGKYVELRCDPISGHTALYWYRQSLGQGPEFLIYFQGTGAADDSGLPNDRFFAVRPEGSVSTLKIQRTERGDSAVYLCASSSTPGTGAGYTFGSGTRLTVV.